This is a list of T cell receptor beta chains from one sample in a study of T cells after yellow fever vaccination. Each CDR3 protein gets one entry after TCRdb re-called the 5' RACE reads with MiXCR. Of about 220,000 distinct CDR3 sequences in the sample, more than 3% were seen once. The input for sequencing was CD4+ T cells sorted from PBMCs, taken 10 days after the yellow fever booster vaccination. These receptors came from a young man who received the YFV17D yellow fever vaccine. The CDR3 runs from the conserved cysteine through the conserved F or W. Each record gives: D gene, J gene, clone size, V gene, CDR3 DNA, CDR3 protein. The D gene is left open where the match is weak. Clone size, where shown, is once, few, many, or a class for clones that have expanded.

>TRBD1|TRBJ1-2|few|TRBV25-1
TGTGCCAGCACCCCATCAGGGGGAGCGGATGGCTACACCTTC
CASTPSGGADGYTF
>-|TRBJ1-1|many|TRBV10-3
TGTGCCATCAGTGTCATAGGGGGCACTGAAGCTTTCTTT
CAISVIGGTEAFF
>TRBD1|TRBJ1-1|many|TRBV5-8
TGTGCCAGCAGTTGGACAGGGGGCGAAGCTTTCTTT
CASSWTGGEAFF
>-|TRBJ2-5|few|TRBV5-1
TGCGCCAGCAGCGCAGGGGGAGGATCGCAGACCCAGTACTTC
CASSAGGGSQTQYF
>TRBD2|TRBJ2-5|many|TRBV5-1
TGCGCCAGCAGCCCGGGATCTAGCGGGGGGTACCAAGAGACCCAGTACTTC
CASSPGSSGGYQETQYF
>-|TRBJ1-3|few|TRBV29-1
TGCAGCGTATCTTCGGGAGTTGGAAACACCATATATTTT
CSVSSGVGNTIYF
>-|TRBJ2-1|few|TRBV5-1
TGCGCCAGCAGCTTGGACATTAACAATGAGCAGTTCTTC
CASSLDINNEQFF
>-|TRBJ1-1|many|TRBV6-2/TRBV6-3
TGTGCCAGCAGTTGGTCGACAAGGAACACTGAAGCTTTCTTT
CASSWSTRNTEAFF
>TRBD2|TRBJ2-1|few|TRBV12-3/TRBV12-4
TGTGCCAGCAGTTTCCCCGGGACTAGCGGGGGGAAGGGCAATGAGCAGTTCTTC
CASSFPGTSGGKGNEQFF
>-|TRBJ2-3|few|TRBV20-1
TGCAGTGCTAGCCCGGTAGTCGGACAGAGAGATACGCAGTATTTT
CSASPVVGQRDTQYF
>-|TRBJ2-5|many|TRBV12-3/TRBV12-4
TGTGCCAGCAGAGCTTCTTGGCGCCGAGAGACCCAGTACTTC
CASRASWRRETQYF
>TRBD2|TRBJ2-3|many|TRBV11-2
TGTGCCAGCAGCTTAGCTCTGGCGGGGGGGCTAATGCGCACAGATACGCAGTATTTT
CASSLALAGGLMRTDTQYF
>TRBD1|TRBJ1-5|-|TRBV27
TGTGCCAGCAGTACATACAGGGGCAGGGGCAATCAGCCCCAGCATTTT
CASSTYRGRGNQPQHF
>TRBD2|TRBJ2-3|-|TRBV6-5
TGTGCCAGCAGCCCGTCTCCTAGCGGAAGCACAGATACGCAGTATTTT
CASSPSPSGSTDTQYF
>-|TRBJ1-2|many|TRBV7-2
TGTGCCAGCAGCTTAGGCCCGGGCGGCTACACCTTC
CASSLGPGGYTF
>TRBD2|TRBJ2-1|-|TRBV7-6
TGTGCCAGCAGCTTAGGGACTAGCGTGGGGGCGGGTTCGCGCAATGAGCAGTTCTTC
CASSLGTSVGAGSRNEQFF
>-|TRBJ1-2|-|TRBV29-1
TGCAGCGTTGTAATAGAGGGCTACACCTTC
CSVVIEGYTF
>-|TRBJ2-6|-|TRBV15
TGTGCCACCAGCAGAGAGGCCCACTCTGGGGCCAACGTCCTGACTTTC
CATSREAHSGANVLTF
>-|TRBJ2-6|-|TRBV7-2
TGTGCCAGCAGCTTGAGGGGGGACTCTGGGGCCAACGTCCTGACTTTC
CASSLRGDSGANVLTF
>-|TRBJ2-3|many|TRBV29-1
TGCAGCGTTGGGCGGGGGCGCAACACAGATACGCAGTATTTT
CSVGRGRNTDTQYF
>-|TRBJ2-1|many|TRBV11-2
TGTGCCAGCAGGGGGTGGGGACATCTACAGGGTGAGCAGTTCTTC
CASRGWGHLQGEQFF
>-|TRBJ1-1|-|TRBV19
TGTGCCAGTAGGGGACGAAGAAACGCGGAAGCTTTCTTT
CASRGRRNAEAFF
>-|TRBJ2-3|many|TRBV20-1
TGCAGTGCTAGTGCCCGCAGGGGGGGGACAGATACGCAGTATTTT
CSASARRGGTDTQYF
>TRBD1|TRBJ2-7|many|TRBV5-1
TGCGCCAGCAGCGTCTCCCGGGACAGGGGGCCGAACTCCTACGAGCAGTACTTC
CASSVSRDRGPNSYEQYF
>-|TRBJ2-2|-|TRBV7-6
TGTGCCAGCAGCTCCGGGGACAACACCGGGGAGCTGTTTTTT
CASSSGDNTGELFF
>-|TRBJ1-2|many|TRBV18
TGTGCCAGCTCACCGATACCCATGGGATTTGCGGTTAACTATGGCTACACCTTC
CASSPIPMGFAVNYGYTF
>-|TRBJ1-2|few|TRBV6-5
TGTGCCAGCAGTTCCCGGACAGTTACTAACTATGGCTACACCTTC
CASSSRTVTNYGYTF
>-|TRBJ1-2|-|TRBV7-2
TGTGCCAGCAGCCCCTGGAGGGGGACCTATGGCTACACCTTC
CASSPWRGTYGYTF
>-|TRBJ2-2|many|TRBV12-3/TRBV12-4
TGTGCCAGCAGTTTAGGTGCCAGCACCGGGGAGCTGTTTTTT
CASSLGASTGELFF
>-|TRBJ1-2|-|TRBV4-1
TGCGCCAGCAGCCAGAACCCCGCCGGGGGGTATGGCTACACCTTC
CASSQNPAGGYGYTF
>TRBD1|TRBJ1-2|few|TRBV3-1
TGTGCCAGCAGCCCCAGCGAGAGACAGGGATACACCTTC
CASSPSERQGYTF
>-|TRBJ2-3|-|TRBV4-2
TGTGCCAGCAGCCAAGCAGTTCGGACGGGTACGCAGTATTTT
CASSQAVRTGTQYF
>-|TRBJ2-2|few|TRBV6-5
TGTGCCAGCAGTTACTCGCTCCCAACAACCGGAGAGCTGTTTTTT
CASSYSLPTTGELFF
>-|TRBJ2-3|few|TRBV7-2
TGTGCCAGCAGCTGGGGCGGGTCGGCAGATACGCAGTATTTT
CASSWGGSADTQYF
>TRBD2|TRBJ2-5|many|TRBV4-2
TGTGCCAGCAGCCAAGGGACTAGCGGGGGGGCCGATCGGGAGACCCAGTACTTC
CASSQGTSGGADRETQYF
>-|TRBJ1-5|-|TRBV7-8
TGTGCCAGCAGCTCTTTCAGCAATCAGCCCCAGCATTTT
CASSSFSNQPQHF
>-|TRBJ1-5|few|TRBV20-1
TGCAGTGCTGACAGAAGCAATCAGCCCCAGCATTTT
CSADRSNQPQHF
>-|TRBJ2-3|many|TRBV6-1
TGTGCCAGCAAATATATCGATACGCAGTATTTT
CASKYIDTQYF
>TRBD1|TRBJ1-5|few|TRBV20-1
TGCAGTGCTAGTAAGGGGGCCAGTGACAATCAGCCCCAGCATTTT
CSASKGASDNQPQHF
>TRBD1|TRBJ1-6|few|TRBV5-4
TGTGCCAGCAGCCTACAGGGGGCCTATAATTCACCCCTCCACTTT
CASSLQGAYNSPLHF
>-|TRBJ2-4|many|TRBV5-1
TGCGCCAGCAGCTCGGGACTAGCCAAAAACATTCAGTACTTC
CASSSGLAKNIQYF
>-|TRBJ1-1|-|TRBV7-9
TGTGCCAGCAGCTTATGGTCAGCTAAGACGGTGGAAGGAGCTTTCTTT
CASSLWSAKTVEGAFF
>-|TRBJ2-3|many|TRBV5-8
TGTGCCAGCAGAAGGACCAGCCCCACAGATACGCAGTATTTT
CASRRTSPTDTQYF
>TRBD1|TRBJ2-2|many|TRBV5-1
TGCGCCAGCAGCCTGGACAGGAGCTCTCGTGGTGGGGAGCTGTTTTTT
CASSLDRSSRGGELFF
>-|TRBJ2-5|many|TRBV2
TGTGCCAGCAACAGGGTCTACCAAGAGACCCAGTACTTC
CASNRVYQETQYF
>-|TRBJ1-6|-|TRBV3-1
TGTGCCAGCAGCCAACGATCACCCCTCCACTTT
CASSQRSPLHF
>-|TRBJ1-1|few|TRBV12-5
TGTGCTAGTGGTTTGGTCAACTCCGGGGCTTTCTTT
CASGLVNSGAFF
>TRBD2|TRBJ2-2|many|TRBV6-2/TRBV6-3
TGTGCCAGCACCGTGACTAGCGGGGTTGTCACCGGGGAGCTGTTTTTT
CASTVTSGVVTGELFF
>TRBD1|TRBJ1-1|many|TRBV12-3/TRBV12-4
TGTGCCAGCAGTAGACAGGGGGTCCCAACTGAAGCTTTCTTT
CASSRQGVPTEAFF
>-|TRBJ2-3|-|TRBV29-1
TGCGGGGGGGACACTTACACAGATACGCAGTATTTT
CGGDTYTDTQYF
>TRBD1|TRBJ1-4|few|TRBV10-2
TGCGCCAGCAGTCGCCCGGACAGGGTTGAAAAACTGTTTTTT
CASSRPDRVEKLFF
>-|TRBJ1-5|many|TRBV7-9
TGTGCCAGCAGCTCGGCCCCGGCGGCTGGCAATCAGCCCCAGCATTTT
CASSSAPAAGNQPQHF
>-|TRBJ1-6|few|TRBV4-1
TGCGCCAGCAGCCAAGATAATAGGGGGGCCGATAATTCACCCCTCCACTTT
CASSQDNRGADNSPLHF
>-|TRBJ2-5|many|TRBV5-1
TGCGCCAGCACCGAAGGACGCCCGTCGGCAGAGACCCAGTACTTC
CASTEGRPSAETQYF
>-|TRBJ1-2|-|TRBV20-1
TGCAGTGCTAGAGGTGGTAGGACCTATGGCTACACCTTC
CSARGGRTYGYTF
>-|TRBJ2-7|-|TRBV22-1
TGTCCTGGGATTTCCCACGAGCAGAACTTC
CPGISHEQNF
>-|TRBJ2-7|many|TRBV11-2
TGTGCCAGCAGCTCCCCACGGGGTCGGCACGAGCAGTACTTC
CASSSPRGRHEQYF
>TRBD2|TRBJ2-3|many|TRBV28
TGTGCCAGCCCTCCGGTGGGGACTACTGACACAGATACGCAGTATTTT
CASPPVGTTDTDTQYF
>TRBD1|TRBJ1-2|few|TRBV27
TGTGCCAGCAGTAACCTGGACAGGGGCTCTCTCTATGGCTACACCTTC
CASSNLDRGSLYGYTF
>-|TRBJ1-3|-|TRBV19
TGTGCCAGTACTGCGACAACGGACTCTGGAAACACCATATATTTT
CASTATTDSGNTIYF